The rows below give T cell receptor beta chains drawn from one sample of a study of T cells in Graves' hyperthyroidism and ophthalmopathy. TCRdb processed the multiplex PCR reads anew with MiXCR; each CDR3 protein has one entry. The data contain about 400,000 distinct CDR3 sequences, under 15% of them singletons. Sequences were obtained from blood. All receptors derive from a man aged 18-30 years with Graves' ophthalmopathy. Both conserved end residues are part of each CDR3. Fields, in order: CDR3 protein, clone size, V gene, J gene. Clone size appears in some rows only: once, few, many, or a class for an expanded clone.

CDR3 protein: CASSSTPGTALNEQYF; clone size: NA; V gene: TRBV12-3/TRBV12-4; J gene: TRBJ2-7
CDR3 protein: CASSSRLAGQETQYF; clone size: NA; V gene: TRBV5-1; J gene: TRBJ2-5
CDR3 protein: CASSLDQGGTASNTEAFF; clone size: many; V gene: TRBV11-3; J gene: TRBJ1-1
CDR3 protein: CASSQVQGARYQPQHF; clone size: many; V gene: TRBV4-1; J gene: TRBJ1-5
CDR3 protein: CASRYPGLASYEQYF; clone size: NA; V gene: TRBV7-3; J gene: TRBJ2-7
CDR3 protein: CASSLTPYRVKDEKLFF; clone size: many; V gene: TRBV11-2; J gene: TRBJ1-4
CDR3 protein: CAWSLHHNTEAFF; clone size: many; V gene: TRBV30; J gene: TRBJ1-1
CDR3 protein: CASSSPDRRLYEQYF; clone size: many; V gene: TRBV5-1; J gene: TRBJ2-7
CDR3 protein: CASSLGWPDSPLHF; clone size: many; V gene: TRBV7-6; J gene: TRBJ1-6
CDR3 protein: CASSFPGRRNEQFF; clone size: many; V gene: TRBV6-1; J gene: TRBJ2-1
CDR3 protein: CASREGAFTEAFF; clone size: few; V gene: TRBV25-1; J gene: TRBJ1-1
CDR3 protein: CASGRDTQYF; clone size: many; V gene: TRBV28; J gene: TRBJ2-3
CDR3 protein: CASSTGTAAADTQYF; clone size: many; V gene: TRBV19; J gene: TRBJ2-3
CDR3 protein: CASSQGQLNTEAFF; clone size: many; V gene: TRBV5-1; J gene: TRBJ1-1
CDR3 protein: CASSQDPPGLAYEQYF; clone size: few; V gene: TRBV3-1; J gene: TRBJ2-7
CDR3 protein: CSARTFARNEGYTF; clone size: many; V gene: TRBV29-1; J gene: TRBJ1-2
CDR3 protein: CASSELQVKTEAFF; clone size: NA; V gene: TRBV10-2; J gene: TRBJ1-1
CDR3 protein: CATSDQDRNYEQYF; clone size: few; V gene: TRBV24-1; J gene: TRBJ2-7
CDR3 protein: CATSRVPRDHRRADTQYF; clone size: NA; V gene: TRBV15; J gene: TRBJ2-3
CDR3 protein: CASSTGYNEQFF; clone size: many; V gene: TRBV2; J gene: TRBJ2-1
CDR3 protein: CASSLVGPGTSDQETQYF; clone size: NA; V gene: TRBV5-1; J gene: TRBJ2-5
CDR3 protein: CASRKPGQGSPEAFF; clone size: NA; V gene: TRBV19; J gene: TRBJ1-1
CDR3 protein: CASSQDGGYTF; clone size: many; V gene: TRBV3-1; J gene: TRBJ1-2
CDR3 protein: CASSQYSTYEQYF; clone size: few; V gene: TRBV14; J gene: TRBJ2-7
CDR3 protein: CATRSGQGLNEQFF; clone size: many; V gene: TRBV24-1; J gene: TRBJ2-1
CDR3 protein: CASKQGASLEQYF; clone size: NA; V gene: TRBV19; J gene: TRBJ2-7
CDR3 protein: CASSRVSGFRETQYF; clone size: many; V gene: TRBV11-2; J gene: TRBJ2-5
CDR3 protein: CAWGGGVGTDTQYF; clone size: NA; V gene: TRBV30; J gene: TRBJ2-3
CDR3 protein: CSARSGTSTSTDTQYF; clone size: many; V gene: TRBV20-1; J gene: TRBJ2-3
CDR3 protein: CASSLTALSYSNQPQHF; clone size: many; V gene: TRBV28; J gene: TRBJ1-5
CDR3 protein: CASSITGISEAFF; clone size: NA; V gene: TRBV5-5; J gene: TRBJ1-1
CDR3 protein: CASSLGAQPQHF; clone size: many; V gene: TRBV5-6; J gene: TRBJ1-5
CDR3 protein: CASTPRGGQGYEQYF; clone size: few; V gene: TRBV19; J gene: TRBJ2-7
CDR3 protein: CSVGSGQGGSEQYF; clone size: many; V gene: TRBV29-1; J gene: TRBJ2-7
CDR3 protein: CASNLGGREPQHF; clone size: many; V gene: TRBV19; J gene: TRBJ1-5
CDR3 protein: CASPGVPGHYGYTF; clone size: few; V gene: TRBV30; J gene: TRBJ1-2
CDR3 protein: CASVGGGSPYGYTF; clone size: many; V gene: TRBV12-3/TRBV12-4; J gene: TRBJ1-2
CDR3 protein: CASKTSGISDEQFF; clone size: many; V gene: TRBV4-1; J gene: TRBJ2-1
CDR3 protein: CASRLLSGNTIYF; clone size: few; V gene: TRBV5-1; J gene: TRBJ1-3
CDR3 protein: CAITGQGAHEQYF; clone size: many; V gene: TRBV10-3; J gene: TRBJ2-7
CDR3 protein: CASSVGIFGGVHGYTF; clone size: many; V gene: TRBV5-1; J gene: TRBJ1-2
CDR3 protein: CSVARGQEVGEQYF; clone size: many; V gene: TRBV29-1; J gene: TRBJ2-7
CDR3 protein: CSGTIAGDRTDTQYF; clone size: many; V gene: TRBV20-1; J gene: TRBJ2-3
CDR3 protein: CASSSLAGGRANTGELFF; clone size: many; V gene: TRBV6-1; J gene: TRBJ2-2
CDR3 protein: CASGGTSRTDTQYF; clone size: many; V gene: TRBV4-2; J gene: TRBJ2-3
CDR3 protein: CSARLAQPVGYGYTF; clone size: NA; V gene: TRBV20-1; J gene: TRBJ1-2
CDR3 protein: CASSVDEGLTYEQYF; clone size: few; V gene: TRBV9; J gene: TRBJ2-7
CDR3 protein: CAWSTGGSTDTQYF; clone size: many; V gene: TRBV30; J gene: TRBJ2-3
CDR3 protein: CASSLPRGSTEAFF; clone size: many; V gene: TRBV5-1; J gene: TRBJ1-1
CDR3 protein: CASSEQGTRSGNTIYF; clone size: NA; V gene: TRBV2; J gene: TRBJ1-3
CDR3 protein: CASSFGYGTSGRARTRSKQYF; clone size: few; V gene: TRBV5-1; J gene: TRBJ2-7
CDR3 protein: CASSLLTSGGSDTQYF; clone size: many; V gene: TRBV5-4; J gene: TRBJ2-3
CDR3 protein: CSARSGQANTIYF; clone size: NA; V gene: TRBV20-1; J gene: TRBJ1-3
CDR3 protein: CASSQGNFNEQFF; clone size: NA; V gene: TRBV3-1; J gene: TRBJ2-1